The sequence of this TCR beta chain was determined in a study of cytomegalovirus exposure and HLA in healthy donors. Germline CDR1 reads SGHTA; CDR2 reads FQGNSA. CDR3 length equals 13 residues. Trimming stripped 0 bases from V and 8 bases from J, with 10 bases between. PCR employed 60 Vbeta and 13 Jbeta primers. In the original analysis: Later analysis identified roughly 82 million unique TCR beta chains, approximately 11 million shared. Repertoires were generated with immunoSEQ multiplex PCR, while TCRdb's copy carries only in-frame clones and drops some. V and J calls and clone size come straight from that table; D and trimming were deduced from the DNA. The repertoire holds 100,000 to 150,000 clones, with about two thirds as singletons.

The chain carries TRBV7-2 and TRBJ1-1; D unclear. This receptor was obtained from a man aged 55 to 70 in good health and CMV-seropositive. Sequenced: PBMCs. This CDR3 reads CASSLAFRGEAFF. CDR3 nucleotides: TGTGCCAGCAGCTTAGCCTTCAGAGGGGAAGCTTTCTTT.